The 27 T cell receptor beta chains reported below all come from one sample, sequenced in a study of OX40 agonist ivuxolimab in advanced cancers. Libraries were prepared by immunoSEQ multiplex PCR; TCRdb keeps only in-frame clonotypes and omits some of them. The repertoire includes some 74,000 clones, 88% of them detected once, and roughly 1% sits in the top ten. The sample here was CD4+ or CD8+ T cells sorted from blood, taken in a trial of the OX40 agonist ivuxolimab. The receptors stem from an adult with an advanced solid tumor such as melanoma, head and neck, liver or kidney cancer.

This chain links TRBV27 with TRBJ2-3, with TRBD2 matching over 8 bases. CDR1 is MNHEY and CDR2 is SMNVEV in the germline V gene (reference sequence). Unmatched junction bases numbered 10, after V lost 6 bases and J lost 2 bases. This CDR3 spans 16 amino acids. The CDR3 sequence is CASSRRLATYTDTQYF. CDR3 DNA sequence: TGTGCCAGCAGCCGGCGACTAGCGACTTACACAGATACGCAGTATTTT.

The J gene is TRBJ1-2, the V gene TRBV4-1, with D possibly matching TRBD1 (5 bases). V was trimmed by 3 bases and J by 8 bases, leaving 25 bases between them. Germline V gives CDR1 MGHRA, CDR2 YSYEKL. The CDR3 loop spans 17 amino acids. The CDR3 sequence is CASSHFPRQTNEAGYTF. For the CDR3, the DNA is TGCGCCAGCAGCCATTTTCCTAGACAGACCAATGAGGCAGGCTACACCTTC.

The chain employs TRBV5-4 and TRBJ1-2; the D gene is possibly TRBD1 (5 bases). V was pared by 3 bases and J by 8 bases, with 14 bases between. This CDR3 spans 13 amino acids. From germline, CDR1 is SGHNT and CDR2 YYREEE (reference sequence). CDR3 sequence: CASSSPPRGGYTF. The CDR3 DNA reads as TGTGCCAGCAGCTCGCCCCCCCGGGGCGGCTACACCTTC.

DNA for the CDR3: TGTGCCTGGAGAAGGGGACTCTTCTCCTACAATGAGCAGTTCTTC. This sequence encodes CAWRRGLFSYNEQFF. The chain joins TRBV30 to TRBJ2-1, with D possibly TRBD2 on 6 matching bases. This CDR3 has 15 residues. Trimming pared 3 bases from V and 0 bases from J, leaving 12 bases between. Germline CDR1 reads GTSNPN; CDR2 reads SVGIG (reference sequence). Complete variable domain (other parts from reference TRBV30 and TRBJ2-1): SQTIHQWPATLVQPVGSPLSLECTVEGTSNPNLYWYRQAAGRGLQLLFYSVGIGQISSEVPQNLSASRPQDRQFILSSKKLLLSDSGFYLCAWRRGLFSYNEQFFGPGTRLTVL.

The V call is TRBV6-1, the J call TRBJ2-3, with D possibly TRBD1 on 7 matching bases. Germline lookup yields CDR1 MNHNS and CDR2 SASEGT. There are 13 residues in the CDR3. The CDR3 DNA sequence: TGTGCAACCACCCAGGGGGGTACAGATACGCAGTATTTT. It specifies CATTQGGTDTQYF.

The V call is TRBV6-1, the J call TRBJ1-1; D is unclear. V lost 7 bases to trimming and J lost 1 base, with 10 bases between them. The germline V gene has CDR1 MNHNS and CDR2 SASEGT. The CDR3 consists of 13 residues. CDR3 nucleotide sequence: TGTGCCAGCAACTTGGAAGAGAACACTGAAGCTTTCTTT. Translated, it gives CASNLEENTEAFF.

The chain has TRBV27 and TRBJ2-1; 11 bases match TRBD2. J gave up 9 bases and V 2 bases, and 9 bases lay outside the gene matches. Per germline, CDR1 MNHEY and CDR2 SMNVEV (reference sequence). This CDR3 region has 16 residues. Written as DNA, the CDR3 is TGTGCCAGCAGTTTACTTCTAGCGGGAGGTGTGCGTGAGCAGTTCTTC. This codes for CASSLLLAGGVREQFF.

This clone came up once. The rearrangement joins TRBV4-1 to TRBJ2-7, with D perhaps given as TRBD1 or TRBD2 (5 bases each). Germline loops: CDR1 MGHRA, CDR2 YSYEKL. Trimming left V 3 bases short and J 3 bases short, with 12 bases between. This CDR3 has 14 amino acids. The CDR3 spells CASSQTGTDYEQYF. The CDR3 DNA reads TGCGCCAGCAGCCAGACTGGGACGGACTACGAGCAGTACTTC.

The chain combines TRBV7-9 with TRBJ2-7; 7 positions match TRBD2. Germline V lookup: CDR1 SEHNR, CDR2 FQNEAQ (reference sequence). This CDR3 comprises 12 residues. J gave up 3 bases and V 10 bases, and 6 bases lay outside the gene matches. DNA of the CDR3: TGTGCCATCGGGACTATCGGCTACGAGCAGTACTTC. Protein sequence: CAIGTIGYEQYF.

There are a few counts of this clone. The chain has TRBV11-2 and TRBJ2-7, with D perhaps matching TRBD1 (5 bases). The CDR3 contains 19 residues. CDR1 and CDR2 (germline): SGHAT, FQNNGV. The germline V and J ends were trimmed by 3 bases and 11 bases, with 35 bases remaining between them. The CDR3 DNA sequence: TGTGCCAGCAGCTTGAGTTCCCCGGTAAGACAGCCCCGGCGAACGAGCGAGTACTTC. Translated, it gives CASSLSSPVRQPRRTSEYF.

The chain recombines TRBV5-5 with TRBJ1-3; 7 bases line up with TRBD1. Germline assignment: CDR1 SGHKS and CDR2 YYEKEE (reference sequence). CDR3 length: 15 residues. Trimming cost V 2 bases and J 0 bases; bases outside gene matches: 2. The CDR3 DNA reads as TGTGCCAGCAGCTTTGGGACAGCCTCTGGAAACACCATATATTTT. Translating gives CASSFGTASGNTIYF.

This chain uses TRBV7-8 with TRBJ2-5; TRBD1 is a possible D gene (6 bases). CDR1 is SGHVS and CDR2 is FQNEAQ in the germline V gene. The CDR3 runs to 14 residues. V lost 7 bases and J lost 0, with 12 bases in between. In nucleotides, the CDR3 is TGTGCCAGCACCCCAGACAGGTACCAAGAGACCCAGTACTTC. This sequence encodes CASTPDRYQETQYF.

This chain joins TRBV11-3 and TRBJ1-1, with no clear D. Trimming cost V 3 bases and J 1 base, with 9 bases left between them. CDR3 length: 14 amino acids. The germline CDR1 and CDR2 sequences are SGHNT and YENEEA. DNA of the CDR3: TGTGCCAGCAGCTTCCCCGGGAAGAACACTGAAGCTTTCTTT. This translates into CASSFPGKNTEAFF.

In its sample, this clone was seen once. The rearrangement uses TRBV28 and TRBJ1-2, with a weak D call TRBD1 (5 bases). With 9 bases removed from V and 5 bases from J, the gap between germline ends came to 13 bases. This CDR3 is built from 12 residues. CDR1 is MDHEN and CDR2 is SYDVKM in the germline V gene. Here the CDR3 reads CASWGDRYGYTF. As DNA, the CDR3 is TGTGCCAGTTGGGGGGACCGTTATGGCTACACCTTC.

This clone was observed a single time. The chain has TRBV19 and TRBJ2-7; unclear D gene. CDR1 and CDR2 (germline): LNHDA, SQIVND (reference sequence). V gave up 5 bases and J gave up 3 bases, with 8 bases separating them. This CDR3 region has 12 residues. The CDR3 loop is CASSAAGYEQYF. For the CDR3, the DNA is TGTGCCAGTAGTGCCGCCGGCTACGAGCAGTACTTC. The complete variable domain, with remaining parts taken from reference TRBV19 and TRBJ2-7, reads DGGITQSPKYLFRKEGQNVTLSCEQNLNHDAMYWYRQDPGQGLRLIYYSQIVNDFQKGDIAEGYSVSREKKESFPLTVTSAQKNPTAFYLCASSAAGYEQYFGPGTRLTVT.

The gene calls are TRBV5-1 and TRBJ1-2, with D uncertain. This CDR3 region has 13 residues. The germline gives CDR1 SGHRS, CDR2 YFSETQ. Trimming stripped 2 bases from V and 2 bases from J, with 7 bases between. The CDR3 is CASSFSQNYGYTF. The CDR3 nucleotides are TGCGCCAGCAGCTTCTCCCAGAACTATGGCTACACCTTC.

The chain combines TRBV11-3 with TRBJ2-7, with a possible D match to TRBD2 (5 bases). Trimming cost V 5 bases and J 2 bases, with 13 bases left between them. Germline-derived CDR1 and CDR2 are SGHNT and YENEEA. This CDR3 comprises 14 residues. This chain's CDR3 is CASSLLLGPYEQYF. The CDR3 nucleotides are TGTGCCAGCAGCCTACTACTAGGGCCCTACGAGCAGTACTTC. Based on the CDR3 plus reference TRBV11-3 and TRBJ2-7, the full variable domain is EAGVVQSPRYKIIEKKQPVAFWCNPISGHNTLYWYLQNLGQGPELLIRYENEEAVDDSQLPKDRFSAERLKGVDSTLKIQPAELGDSAVYLCASSLLLGPYEQYFGPGTRLTVT.

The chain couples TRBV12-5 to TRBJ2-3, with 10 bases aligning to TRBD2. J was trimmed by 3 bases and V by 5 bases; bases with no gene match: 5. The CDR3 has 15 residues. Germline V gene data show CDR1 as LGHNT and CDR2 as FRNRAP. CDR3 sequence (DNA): TGTGCTAGTGGTACAAGGACTAGCGGAACAGATACGCAGTATTTT. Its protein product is CASGTRTSGTDTQYF.

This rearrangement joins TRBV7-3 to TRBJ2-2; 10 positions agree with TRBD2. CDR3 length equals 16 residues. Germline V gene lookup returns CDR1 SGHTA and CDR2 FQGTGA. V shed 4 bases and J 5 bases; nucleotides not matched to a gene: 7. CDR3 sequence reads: CASSSASGGNTGELFF. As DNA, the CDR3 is TGTGCCAGCAGCTCGGCTAGCGGGGGTAATACCGGGGAGCTGTTTTTT.

The CDR3 reads CASSLDGYTEAFF. CDR3 nucleotide sequence: TGTGCCAGCAGTTTAGATGGGTACACTGAAGCTTTCTTT. V is TRBV27 and J is TRBJ1-1; no clear D. The V gene lost 2 bases and the J gene lost 3 bases, with 7 bases spanning the gap. This CDR3 spans 13 amino acids. Germline lookup yields CDR1 MNHEY and CDR2 SMNVEV (reference sequence).

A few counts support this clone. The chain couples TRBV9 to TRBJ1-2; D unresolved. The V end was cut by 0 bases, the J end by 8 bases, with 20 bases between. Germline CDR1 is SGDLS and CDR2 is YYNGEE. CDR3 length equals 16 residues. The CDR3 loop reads CASSVVALLGSWGYTF. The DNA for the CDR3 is TGTGCCAGCAGCGTAGTTGCCCTCTTGGGGTCTTGGGGCTACACCTTC.

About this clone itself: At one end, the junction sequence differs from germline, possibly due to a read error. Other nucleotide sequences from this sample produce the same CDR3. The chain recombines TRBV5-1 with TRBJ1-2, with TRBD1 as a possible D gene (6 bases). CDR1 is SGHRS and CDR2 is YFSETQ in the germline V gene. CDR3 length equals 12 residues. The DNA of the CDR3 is TGCGCCAGTAGCTTGGGGGGCAGTGGCTACACCTTC. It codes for CASSLGGSGYTF.

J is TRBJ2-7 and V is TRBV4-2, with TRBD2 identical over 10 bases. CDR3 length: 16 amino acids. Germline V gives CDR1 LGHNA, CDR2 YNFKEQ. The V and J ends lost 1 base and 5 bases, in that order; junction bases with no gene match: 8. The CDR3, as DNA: TGTGCCAGCAGCCAAGCAGGAGCGGGGGGGCGCAACGAGCAGTACTTC. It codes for CASSQAGAGGRNEQYF.

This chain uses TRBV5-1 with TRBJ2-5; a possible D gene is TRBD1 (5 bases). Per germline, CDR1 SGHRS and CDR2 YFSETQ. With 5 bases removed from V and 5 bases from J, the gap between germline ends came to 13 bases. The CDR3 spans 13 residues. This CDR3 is CASSAGSDETQYF. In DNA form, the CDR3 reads TGCGCCAGCAGTGCAGGGTCAGACGAGACCCAGTACTTC.

This chain's CDR3 is CASSLGQWMDTQYF. The CDR3 bases are TGCGCCAGCAGCTTGGGACAGTGGATGGATACGCAGTATTTT. V gene TRBV5-1 combines with J gene TRBJ2-3, with a weak D call TRBD1 (5 bases). The CDR3 loop spans 14 amino acids. The V gene lost 0 bases and the J gene lost 6 bases, with 11 bases spanning the gap. CDR1 SGHRS and CDR2 YFSETQ come from the germline V gene. The full variable domain, completed using reference TRBV5-1 and TRBJ2-3, is KAGVTQTPRYLIKTRGQQVTLSCSPISGHRSVSWYQQTPGQGLQFLFEYFSETQRNKGNFPGRFSGRQFSNSRSEMNVSTLELGDSALYLCASSLGQWMDTQYFGPGTRLTVL.

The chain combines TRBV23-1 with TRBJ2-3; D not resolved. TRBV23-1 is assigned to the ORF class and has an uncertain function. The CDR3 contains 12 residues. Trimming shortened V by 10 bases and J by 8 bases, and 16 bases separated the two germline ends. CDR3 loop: CAIPLVPGTQYF. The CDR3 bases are TGCGCCATCCCCTTGGTCCCGGGTACGCAGTATTTT.

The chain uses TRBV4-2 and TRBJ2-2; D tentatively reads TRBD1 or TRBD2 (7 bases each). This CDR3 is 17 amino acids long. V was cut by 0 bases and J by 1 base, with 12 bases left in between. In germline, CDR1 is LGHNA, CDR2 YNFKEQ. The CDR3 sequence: CASSQESGGVNTGELFF. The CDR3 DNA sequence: TGTGCCAGCAGCCAAGAGTCAGGGGGGGTGAACACCGGGGAGCTGTTTTTT.